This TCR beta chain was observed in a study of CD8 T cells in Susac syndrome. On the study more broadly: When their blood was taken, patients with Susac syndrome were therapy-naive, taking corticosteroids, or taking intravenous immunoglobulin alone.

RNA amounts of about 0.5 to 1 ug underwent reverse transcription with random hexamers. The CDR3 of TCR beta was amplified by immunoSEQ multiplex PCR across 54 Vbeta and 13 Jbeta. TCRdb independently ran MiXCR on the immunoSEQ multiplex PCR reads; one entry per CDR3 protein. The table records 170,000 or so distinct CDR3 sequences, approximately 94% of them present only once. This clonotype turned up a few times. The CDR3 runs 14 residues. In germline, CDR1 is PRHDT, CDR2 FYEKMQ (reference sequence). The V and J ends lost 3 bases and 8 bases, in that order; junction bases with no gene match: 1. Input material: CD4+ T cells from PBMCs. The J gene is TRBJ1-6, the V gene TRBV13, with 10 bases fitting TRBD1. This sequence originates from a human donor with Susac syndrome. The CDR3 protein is CASSLGTGDSPLHF. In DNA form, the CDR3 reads TGTGCCAGCAGCTTGGGGACAGGGGATTCACCCCTCCACTTT.